A selection of T cell receptor beta chains follows, all from one sample in a study of CD8+CD57+ T cells in acquired aplastic anemia. TCRdb re-called the reads through MiXCR, storing one row per CDR3 protein. The repertoire holds 150,000 to 200,000 distinct CDR3 sequences, with about three fifths as singletons. The sample comprised sorted CD4+, CD8+, or CD8+CD57+ T cells (not recorded which) from PBMCs. These receptors were collected from a human donor in good health. Each CDR3 is given with its conserved first and last residue.

TRBV9 | CASSDLGGVNEQFF
TRBV7-9 | CASSLVGAGGASPLHF
TRBV10-2 | CASREPGQGYGYTF
TRBV29-1 | CSVRTGARAFF
TRBV25-1 | CASSEPGRDRGYEQYF
TRBV19 | CASSSLRTGWNTEAFF
TRBV7-9 | CASSARTGGDTQYF
TRBV6-6 | CASGDSGTASYEQYF
TRBV10-3 | CAISEGTGGEETQYF
TRBV7-9 | CAIEGPGSTDTQYF
TRBV20-1 | CSARVQPQHF
TRBV5-1 | CASNDRPNSLLHF
TRBV7-2 | CASSLGATVSSYEQYF
TRBV7-2 | CASSPTGGTTYEQYF
TRBV5-1 | CASSSGDDSPLHF
TRBV5-1 | CASSLISGLVGELFF